This T cell receptor beta chain originates from a study of chemoradiotherapy in HPV16-positive cancers. The repertoire was sequenced with immunoSEQ multiplex PCR; TCRdb's copy has only in-frame clones and lacks some. This table has 7,500 or so clones, roughly two thirds appearing once. The CDR3 runs 15 residues. The ends were cut back, 2 bases at V and 3 bases at J, with 11 bases in the middle. Germline V gene lookup returns CDR1 KGHSH and CDR2 LQKENI. The sample was tumor tissue, taken from a patient who underwent chemoradiotherapy. The sequence was obtained from a human donor with HPV-associated anogenital cancer. J is TRBJ2-1 and V is TRBV18, with a weak D call TRBD2 (5 bases). The CDR3 is CASSPGSGYYNEQFF. CDR3 coding DNA: TGTGCCAGCTCACCAGGCAGCGGTTACTACAATGAGCAGTTCTTC.